This paragraph covers one TCR beta chain sequence. Original data processing: Nucleated cell counts were estimated from reference gene primer amplification. Assay: immunoSEQ multiplex PCR; the TCRdb copy retains only in-frame clones and omits some. V, J and clone size derive from that table, while D and trimming were established from the DNA sequence. The sample consists of fewer than 450,000 clones, under 95% of them appearing once. Germline assignment: CDR1 LNHNV and CDR2 YYDKDF (reference sequence). This CDR3 comprises 15 residues. Trimming at V came to 0 bases and at J to 10 bases, leaving 11 bases not matched to a gene. The data are from a study of blood T cell repertoires in COVID-19. Study information: The origin of the acute and convalescent COVID-19 samples was the United States, Italy and Spain.

This TCR was recovered from a woman between 18 and 29 years old who had recovered from COVID-19. The gene calls are TRBV15 and TRBJ2-5; 7 bases fit TRBD2. The sample consisted of peripheral blood. The chain's CDR3 is CATSRDRGGLDGQYF. Here the CDR3 DNA reads TGTGCCACCAGCAGAGATCGGGGTGGACTAGACGGCCAGTACTTC.